The 7 T cell receptor beta chains below all came from one sample that was sequenced in a study of cytomegalovirus exposure and HLA in healthy donors. Profiled with immunoSEQ multiplex PCR; TCRdb holds only in-frame clones, not every one. The data contain fewer than 400,000 clones, about nine tenths of them singletons. Sequenced: PBMCs. The receptors stem from a woman in her late teens or twenties in good health and CMV-seronegative.

This clone was observed a few times. The genes are TRBV5-4 and TRBJ2-1; D is perhaps TRBD2 (6 bases). The germline V gene has CDR1 SGHNT and CDR2 YYREEE (reference sequence). CDR3 length: 13 residues. The germline V and J ends were trimmed by 0 bases and 7 bases, with 8 bases remaining between them. The CDR3: CASSLVGSNEQFF. CDR3 bases: TGTGCCAGCAGCTTGGTCGGGAGTAATGAGCAGTTCTTC.

The rearrangement links TRBV11-3 to TRBJ2-7; D possibly corresponds to TRBD2 (7 bases). Germline CDR1 is SGHNT and CDR2 is YENEEA. V lost 5 bases and J 4 bases, leaving 24 bases between the germline ends. There are 17 residues in the CDR3. CDR3 in amino acids: CASSPAGARPLRYEQYF. DNA for the CDR3: TGTGCCAGCAGCCCCGCGGGGGCGCGACCCCTCCGGTACGAGCAGTACTTC.

This rearrangement joins TRBV4-3 to TRBJ2-2; possibly TRBD1 for D (5 bases). This CDR3 contains 16 residues. The germline V gene encodes CDR1 LGHNA and CDR2 YSLEER. V was cut by 0 bases and J by 0 bases, with 8 bases left in between. The CDR3: CASSQDPGTNTGELFF. For the CDR3, the DNA is TGCGCCAGCAGCCAAGACCCAGGGACGAACACCGGGGAGCTGTTTTTT.

This chain links TRBV18 with TRBJ2-2; D not resolved. Germline V gives CDR1 KGHSH, CDR2 LQKENI. V dropped 2 bases and J dropped 5 bases, with 6 bases sitting between them. This CDR3 has 13 amino acids. This CDR3 reads CASSPIRTGELFF. In nucleotides, the CDR3 is TGTGCCAGCTCACCAATACGGACCGGGGAGCTGTTTTTT.

The sample holds one count of this clone. The J gene is TRBJ2-1, the V gene TRBV5-1, with 11 bases fitting TRBD2. The V segment lost 5 bases and the J segment 8 bases; nucleotides outside the gene matches: 12. The CDR3 is made up of 16 amino acids. The germline V gene has CDR1 SGHRS and CDR2 YFSETQ. The CDR3 DNA reads as TGCGCCAGCAGTATTCTAGCGGGAGGTCCCTTGCATGAGCAGTTCTTC. Translating it yields CASSILAGGPLHEQFF.

This clone is a singleton in its sample. This sequence joins TRBV6-1 and TRBJ2-7; 8 nucleotides agree with TRBD1. Germline V gives CDR1 MNHNS, CDR2 SASEGT. CDR3 length: 13 amino acids. With 4 bases clipped from V and 12 bases from J, the junction kept 11 bases outside the gene matches. For the CDR3, the DNA is TGTGCCAGCAGTGGCCGGACAGGGAGCGATTGGTACTTC. Translation: CASSGRTGSDWYF.

This clone was detected a few times. The chain links TRBV5-1 to TRBJ2-7, with TRBD1 identical over 9 bases. The CDR3 totals 15 residues. Germline CDR1 and CDR2: SGHRS and YFSETQ. The V and J ends lost 2 bases and 6 bases, in that order; junction bases with no gene match: 9. Here the CDR3 DNA reads TGCGCCAGCAGCTTCTATTCGGACAGGGGCCTCGAGCAGTACTTC. It specifies CASSFYSDRGLEQYF.